The T cell receptor (beta chain) described here comes from a study of blood T cells in healthy people across ages. Using a J-beta primer mix together with a sample-barcoded 5' primer, a second PCR was run for roughly 6 to 11 cycles. One entry per CDR3 protein results from TCRdb running MiXCR on the 5' RACE reads. The sample includes about 1.8 million distinct CDR3 sequences, 49% of them seen just once. This clonotype was found a few times. The sequenced sample consisted of blood. The receptor was isolated from a woman aged 35 to 49 in good health.

This CDR3 reads CASSSGDKRNGGYTF. In DNA, the CDR3 is TGTGCCAGCAGCTCTGGGGACAAGAGAAATGGTGGCTACACCTTC. The chain is built from TRBV7-9 and TRBJ1-2; perhaps TRBD1 as D (6 bases). The germline CDR1 and CDR2 sequences are SEHNR and FQNEAQ (reference sequence). This CDR3 contains 15 residues. V lost 4 bases, J lost 7 bases, and 19 bases lay in between.